Included here is one TCR beta chain sequence, with context. This clonotype was detected ten times or more. Its cognate antigen has yet to be identified. No base-level quality is on record; no much larger clone is a single base apart. V was cut back by 0 bases and J by 2 bases, leaving a gap of 12 bases between them. CDR3 length: 15 amino acids, cysteine to phenylalanine. Only the CDR3 DNA stays, 45 bases, in frame from base 1. Reading the germline V gene gives CDR1 SGHRS and CDR2 YFSETQ. Library preparation employed 5' RACE. Data came from an Illumina MiSeq. TCRdb reprocessed the public reads (quality trimming at Q25 with fastp, clone calling with MiXCR) and kept in-frame beta chains. Rows are combined by CDR3 protein, so each entry shows the most common genes and DNA. In this sample the table shows around 79,000 distinct CDR3 sequences, 4% to 5.5% of which occur a single time. The top ten constitute 7.5% to 9.5% of the sample.

The data are from a study of T cells of healthy individuals (dated 2018 in TCRdb). Rearrangement joined TRBV5-1 to TRBJ2-7; possibly the D gene is TRBD2, per 5 matching bases. This receptor was identified in a female donor in good health. The CDR3 protein sequence reads: CASSLGEHSTYEQYF. In nucleotides, the sequence is TGCGCCAGCAGCTTGGGGGAGCATAGTACCTACGAGCAGTACTTC.